These T cell receptor beta chains were read from a single sample in a study of blood T cells in healthy people across ages. MiXCR was run by TCRdb on the 5' RACE reads, yielding one entry per CDR3 protein. The sample lists approximately 780,000 distinct CDR3 sequences, approximately 24% seen once, with about 3% in the top ten. These data were also filed under a second study, of T cells of mothers and their children.

The specimen sequenced was blood. All receptors come from a boy aged 5-17 years in good health. The CDR3 runs from the conserved cysteine through the conserved F or W. D genes are given only for firm matches. Size is omitted from some rows. Given values are once, few, many or a class for expanded clones.

TRBV2	TRBJ1-1	.	.	TGTGCCACTTGGGGGGGGACTGAAGCTTTCTTT	CATWGGTEAFF
TRBV12-3/TRBV12-4	TRBJ2-1	.	.	TGTGCCAGCAGTTATCCCCCCGCCTACAATGAGCAGTTCTTC	CASSYPPAYNEQFF
TRBV7-9	TRBJ2-7	.	.	TGTGCCAGCAGCTTACCCCCGACGAGCTACGAGCAGTACTTC	CASSLPPTSYEQYF
TRBV7-9	TRBJ2-5	.	TRBD2	TGTGCCAGCAGCTTCGGACTAGCGGGCGGTGAGCAGTACTTC	CASSFGLAGGEQYF
TRBV5-1	TRBJ2-7	.	TRBD2	TGCGCCAGCAGCTTGGGACGCGGGGGGTCCTACGAGCAGTACTTC	CASSLGRGGSYEQYF
TRBV12-3/TRBV12-4	TRBJ1-4	.	.	TGTGCCAGCAGTTTAATTTGGGGCGCAACTAATGAAAAACTGTTTTTT	CASSLIWGATNEKLFF
TRBV2	TRBJ2-1	few	TRBD1	TGTGCCGGGGGACAGGACTACAATGAGCAGTTCTTC	CAGGQDYNEQFF
TRBV20-1	TRBJ1-2	.	.	TGCAGTGCTAAGGTTCAGGACCGCTATGGCTACACCTTC	CSAKVQDRYGYTF
TRBV7-2	TRBJ1-2	.	.	TGTGCCAGCAGCTCCGGGAAGGGAGGGGTCTATGGCTACACCTTC	CASSSGKGGVYGYTF
TRBV7-2	TRBJ2-5	few	TRBD2	TGTGCTAGCAGTAAACTAGCGGGGGGCGGAGAGACCCAGTACTTC	CASSKLAGGGETQYF
TRBV12-3/TRBV12-4	TRBJ2-1	.	.	TGTGCCAGCACCTCAGTCGCCAATGAGCAGTTCTTC	CASTSVANEQFF
TRBV27	TRBJ2-6	.	.	TGTGCCAGCAAGGGGACGGCCTCTGGGGCCAACGTCCTGACTTTC	CASKGTASGANVLTF
TRBV28	TRBJ2-5	many	.	TGTGCCAGCAGTGAGGGCCGTCAAGAGACCCAGTACTTC	CASSEGRQETQYF
TRBV7-9	TRBJ2-5	few	.	TGTGCCAGCAGCTCAACGTGGTGGGAGCAGTACTTC	CASSSTWWEQYF
TRBV19	TRBJ1-5	.	.	TGTGCCAGTAGTATAGTCCCGTCAGGGGGCAATCAGCCCCAGCATTTT	CASSIVPSGGNQPQHF
TRBV4-1	TRBJ2-5	few	TRBD2	TGCGCCAGCAGCCAAGGATTAGCGGGGGCACAAGAGACCCAGTACTTC	CASSQGLAGAQETQYF
TRBV20-1	TRBJ1-2	many	.	TGCAGTGCTAGAGGACAGAACTATGGCTACACCTTC	CSARGQNYGYTF
TRBV20-1	TRBJ2-6	few	TRBD2	TGCAGTGCTAGAGACATCGGACTAGCGGGTTATTCTGGGGCCAACGTCCTGACTTTC	CSARDIGLAGYSGANVLTF
TRBV12-3/TRBV12-4	TRBJ1-3	.	.	TGTGCCAGCAGTTTTTCGTGGGTCTCTGGAAACACCATATATTTT	CASSFSWVSGNTIYF
TRBV30	TRBJ2-5	.	.	TGTGCCTGGAGCGGGGGGCACAGAGAGACCCAGTACTTC	CAWSGGHRETQYF
TRBV20-1	TRBJ2-5	few	.	TGCAGTGCTAGAGAAGCAGGGAAGGTACAAGAGACCCAGTACTTC	CSAREAGKVQETQYF
TRBV4-1	TRBJ1-5	few	.	TGCGCCAGCAGCCCGGGACAAGATAGCAATCAGCCCCAGCATTTT	CASSPGQDSNQPQHF
TRBV5-1	TRBJ1-6	.	.	TGCGCCAGCAATCTGGGAAGCTCCTATAATTCACCCCTCCACTTT	CASNLGSSYNSPLHF
TRBV20-1	TRBJ2-1	few	TRBD2	TGCAGTGCTAGGCGTCTAGCGGGGGGGTACAATGAGCAGTTCTTC	CSARRLAGGYNEQFF
TRBV6-2/TRBV6-3	TRBJ2-7	.	TRBD1	TGTGCCAGCAGTTACCTACAAGGGACAGGAGCCGACTACGAGCAGTACTTC	CASSYLQGTGADYEQYF
TRBV6-6	TRBJ1-4	.	.	TGTGCCAGCAGTTACAAGGGGTTAAAGACGGGGGAAAAACTGTTTTTT	CASSYKGLKTGEKLFF
TRBV30	TRBJ1-2	.	.	TGTGCCTGGAGTGTACTCGGGGGGACGGATGGCTACACCTTC	CAWSVLGGTDGYTF
TRBV7-6	TRBJ1-2	.	.	TGTGCCAGCAGCTTAGACCAGGGTAGCGGCTACACCTTC	CASSLDQGSGYTF
TRBV27	TRBJ2-1	once	.	TGTGCCAGCAGTCCCTCGGGCGTTCCGGTCTACAATGAGCAGTTCTTC	CASSPSGVPVYNEQFF
TRBV7-2	TRBJ1-3	.	.	TGTGCCAGCAGCTTGGCGGGGATTGGTTCTGGAAACACCATATATTTT	CASSLAGIGSGNTIYF
TRBV30	TRBJ1-1	few	TRBD1	TGTGCCTGGAGTTTAAGGGTTGGGACAGCACGAACCTTT	CAWSLRVGTARTF